This T cell receptor beta chain was retrieved from a study of T cells in Graves' hyperthyroidism and ophthalmopathy. TCR beta CDR3 regions were amplified from RNA. Carried out on the TCR CDR3, a first-round RT-PCR used the HTBI primer set. TCRdb passed the multiplex PCR reads through MiXCR, listing each CDR3 protein once. The sample shows about 290,000 distinct CDR3 sequences, around 17% of them seen only once. In its sample, this clonotype was seen many times. With 2 bases removed from V and 2 bases from J, the gap between germline ends came to 8 bases. From germline, CDR1 is SGHRS and CDR2 YFSETQ. This CDR3 is built from 13 residues.

The chain recombines TRBV5-1 with TRBJ2-7; D may correspond to TRBD1 or TRBD2 (5 bases each). Input material: blood. The TCR sequence derives from a man aged 25 to 45 with Graves' hyperthyroidism. The CDR3 here is CASSFGDPYEQYF. Written as DNA, the CDR3 is TGCGCCAGCAGCTTCGGGGACCCCTACGAGCAGTACTTC.